Sequencing of this T cell receptor (beta chain) was carried out in a study of control samples from healthy donors and cancer patients (dated by TCRdb to about 2020). Library preparation used the immunoSEQ multiplex PCR assay. The clones in this table, taken by TCRdb from immuneACCESS, are in-frame only. Not every clone is retained; where verified, under half of the shortfall comes from an unresolved V gene, and the cause of the rest is unknown. This sample holds tens of thousands of clones; more than 80% were observed only once. The ten most abundant clones make up approximately 15% of the sample. Remarks on this clone: No antigen is known for it. Per-nucleotide qualities are absent, and no much larger clonotype sits a single base away.

The sample taken for sequencing was blood. The receptor was derived from a man aged 45-65 years in good health.

The DNA is as follows: TGCGCCAGCAGCGGGCGCCACCGACTAGCGGAAATCACAGATACGCAGTATTTT. Translated, it reads CASSGRHRLAEITDTQYF. The chain couples TRBV5-1 to TRBJ2-3; a stretch of 9 junction bases matches TRBD2. The CDR3 runs 18 amino acids, cysteine and phenylalanine included. Only the CDR3 DNA is retained, 54 bases long and in frame from the first base. The CDR1 and CDR2 encoded by the germline V gene are SGHRS and YFSETQ. The junction shows trimming of 4 bases on V and 2 bases on J, and the gene matches do not reach 14 bases of it.